The rows below give T cell receptor beta chains drawn from one sample of a study of post-analysis software for immune sequencing data. TCRdb reanalysed the PCR reads using MiXCR and keeps one entry per CDR3 protein. This table holds hundreds of thousands of distinct CDR3 sequences, 55% to 70% found once. The sequenced sample consisted of blood. Every receptor here comes from a girl aged 2-10 years with multiple sclerosis. Each CDR3 is given with its conserved first and last residue. The D gene is left open where the match is weak. Rows may omit the clone size; those that give it use once, few, many or a size class.

V: TRBV20-1; J: TRBJ1-5; size: -; D: -; DNA: TGCAGTGCTGCTAGGGGCCTCAGCAATCAGCCCCAGCATTTT; CDR3: CSAARGLSNQPQHF
V: TRBV10-3; J: TRBJ2-1; size: -; D: -; DNA: TGTGCCATCAGTGGAGAAGTGGGTCTGCTCGCCCCGTTCTTC; CDR3: CAISGEVGLLAPFF
V: TRBV29-1; J: TRBJ2-5; size: -; D: TRBD2; DNA: TGCAGCGTTGTCCTTTTAGCGGGAGGGCCGAAAGAGACCCAGTACTTC; CDR3: CSVVLLAGGPKETQYF
V: TRBV5-6; J: TRBJ2-7; size: -; D: -; DNA: TGTGCCAGCAGCTTTTCCTCGGAGGTCTACGAGCAGTACTTC; CDR3: CASSFSSEVYEQYF
V: TRBV7-4; J: TRBJ2-7; size: few; D: -; DNA: TGTGCCAGCAGCTTAGAATATATGGGGACCTCGTCCTACGAGCAGTACTTC; CDR3: CASSLEYMGTSSYEQYF
V: TRBV29-1; J: TRBJ2-7; size: -; D: -; DNA: TGCAGCGTTTATGGGACTTCCAGCGAGCAGTACTTC; CDR3: CSVYGTSSEQYF
V: TRBV6-6; J: TRBJ1-4; size: -; D: TRBD1; DNA: TGTGCCAGCAGCCGACAGGGAGGGAATGAAAAACTGTTTTTT; CDR3: CASSRQGGNEKLFF
V: TRBV2; J: TRBJ1-1; size: -; D: -; DNA: TGTGCCAGCAGGGTACAGCAGAACACTGAAGCTTTCTTT; CDR3: CASRVQQNTEAFF
V: TRBV20-1; J: TRBJ2-5; size: -; D: -; DNA: TGCAGTGCTCCCCCCGGGGTACGGGTAGAGACCCAGTACTTC; CDR3: CSAPPGVRVETQYF
V: TRBV29-1; J: TRBJ2-7; size: -; D: -; DNA: TGCAGCGTTGTAGATCAGGGCAGGCAGTACTTC; CDR3: CSVVDQGRQYF
V: TRBV7-2; J: TRBJ1-1; size: -; D: -; DNA: TGTGCCAGCAGCTTAAACGCAGCGAGCACTGAAGCTTTCTTT; CDR3: CASSLNAASTEAFF
V: TRBV6-2/TRBV6-3; J: TRBJ2-7; size: -; D: -; DNA: TGTGCCAGCAGCTATATGGGTGGCTACGAGCAGTACTTC; CDR3: CASSYMGGYEQYF
V: TRBV20-1; J: TRBJ1-2; size: -; D: -; DNA: TGCAGTGCTAGAGATAGGGCCCACTATGGCTACACCTTC; CDR3: CSARDRAHYGYTF
V: TRBV7-2; J: TRBJ2-5; size: -; D: TRBD2; DNA: TGTGCCAGCAGCTTAACTAGCGGGGGGGAGTACAATGAGCAGTACTTC; CDR3: CASSLTSGGEYNEQYF
V: TRBV5-5; J: TRBJ1-1; size: -; D: -; DNA: TGTGCCAGCAGCTACTCCAACCCGGCGGAAGCTTTCTTT; CDR3: CASSYSNPAEAFF
V: TRBV11-2; J: TRBJ2-5; size: -; D: -; DNA: TGTGCCAGCAGCTTAGATAGGCACCAAGAGACCCAGTACTTC; CDR3: CASSLDRHQETQYF
V: TRBV2; J: TRBJ1-2; size: -; D: -; DNA: TGTGCCAGCAGTGAGGAAGGGGTAGGGTATGGCTACACCTTC; CDR3: CASSEEGVGYGYTF
V: TRBV3-1; J: TRBJ1-2; size: -; D: TRBD1; DNA: TGTGCCAGCAGCCAAGCCGACAGGGACTGCACCTTC; CDR3: CASSQADRDCTF
V: TRBV3-1; J: TRBJ2-5; size: once; D: -; DNA: TGTGCCAGCAGCCAAGATTTCCAGCGGCAGCAAGAGACCCAGTACTTC; CDR3: CASSQDFQRQQETQYF
V: TRBV15; J: TRBJ1-1; size: -; D: -; DNA: TGTGCCACCAGCGGACCCCCAGATGGTACTGAAGCTTTCTTT; CDR3: CATSGPPDGTEAFF
V: TRBV20-1; J: TRBJ2-2; size: -; D: -; DNA: TGCAGTGCATCGGACGGCGCGAACACCGGGGAGCTGTTTTTT; CDR3: CSASDGANTGELFF
V: TRBV10-3; J: TRBJ2-1; size: -; D: TRBD2; DNA: TGTGCCATCAGTGAAGAGGGGACTAACACCAACAATGAGCAGTTCTTC; CDR3: CAISEEGTNTNNEQFF
V: TRBV15; J: TRBJ1-4; size: -; D: -; DNA: TGTGCCACCCGTCGGACAGTTCGTGAAAAACCGTTTTTT; CDR3: CATRRTVREKPFF
V: TRBV3-1; J: TRBJ2-5; size: few; D: -; DNA: TGTGCCAGCAGCCATCTACGAGGGTACCAAGAGACCCAGTACTTC; CDR3: CASSHLRGYQETQYF
V: TRBV28; J: TRBJ2-3; size: -; D: -; DNA: TGTGCCAGCAGTACACAGGGAGATACGCAGTATTTT; CDR3: CASSTQGDTQYF
V: TRBV7-9; J: TRBJ1-1; size: -; D: TRBD1; DNA: TGTGCCAGCATACTACAGGGGGCGGTGGGGGACACTGAAGCTTTCTTT; CDR3: CASILQGAVGDTEAFF
V: TRBV15; J: TRBJ2-5; size: -; D: -; DNA: TGTGCCACCAGCAGAGATCGAACACCCCAAGAGACCCAGTACTTC; CDR3: CATSRDRTPQETQYF
V: TRBV12-3/TRBV12-4; J: TRBJ2-3; size: -; D: -; DNA: TGTGCCAGCGGGGGTTTGGACACTCTATCCACAGATACGCAGTATTTT; CDR3: CASGGLDTLSTDTQYF
V: TRBV5-1; J: TRBJ1-2; size: -; D: -; DNA: TGCGCCAGCAGCAATTGGAGGCAGGGCGTTAACTATGGCTACACCTTC; CDR3: CASSNWRQGVNYGYTF
V: TRBV29-1; J: TRBJ2-1; size: -; D: -; DNA: TGCAGCGTAAGCCTCGGGACCTATGTCGACGAGCAGTTCTTC; CDR3: CSVSLGTYVDEQFF
V: TRBV28; J: TRBJ2-7; size: few; D: TRBD2; DNA: TGTGCCAGCAGTTTATGGACTGGGCGGGGGGGACAATTCAACTACGAGCAGTACTTC; CDR3: CASSLWTGRGGQFNYEQYF
V: TRBV10-2; J: TRBJ2-7; size: -; D: TRBD1; DNA: TGCGCCAGCAGGAGGGACAGGGGTAGCGGCGACGAGCAGTACTTC; CDR3: CASRRDRGSGDEQYF
V: TRBV20-1; J: TRBJ2-5; size: few; D: -; DNA: TGCAGTGCTTCAGACCCCCTTAACAGACAAGAGACCCAGTACTTC; CDR3: CSASDPLNRQETQYF
V: TRBV29-1; J: TRBJ2-5; size: -; D: -; DNA: TGCAGCGTTGAAAGGGGCTCGGAGCCCGAGACCCAGTACTTC; CDR3: CSVERGSEPETQYF
V: TRBV15; J: TRBJ2-1; size: once; D: TRBD2; DNA: TGTGCCACCAGCAGAGCTAGCGGGGGGGCCCTTGAGCAGTTCTTC; CDR3: CATSRASGGALEQFF
V: TRBV19; J: TRBJ1-2; size: -; D: -; DNA: TGTGCCAGTAGTCCCCGGGCCGGACTCGGCCATGGCTACACCTTC; CDR3: CASSPRAGLGHGYTF
V: TRBV7-2; J: TRBJ2-6; size: -; D: -; DNA: TGTGCCAGCAGCTTAGCCGGAGGGTCGGCCGTCCTGACTTTC; CDR3: CASSLAGGSAVLTF
V: TRBV6-1; J: TRBJ1-2; size: -; D: -; DNA: TGTGCCAGCAGATTCTTAACTATCCTCCGGGATGGCTACACCTTC; CDR3: CASRFLTILRDGYTF
V: TRBV7-6; J: TRBJ2-7; size: -; D: -; DNA: TGTGCCAGCAGCCTTGCCGCGAGGGGTGGCTACGAGCAGTACTTC; CDR3: CASSLAARGGYEQYF
V: TRBV20-1; J: TRBJ2-4; size: few; D: -; DNA: TGCAGTGCTAGAGATCCAGGGGGGCCAGGAAACATTCAGTACTTC; CDR3: CSARDPGGPGNIQYF
V: TRBV12-3/TRBV12-4; J: TRBJ2-3; size: -; D: -; DNA: TGTGCCAGCAGTCCAAGGACGAGAGCAGATGCGCAGTATTTT; CDR3: CASSPRTRADAQYF
V: TRBV20-1; J: TRBJ2-5; size: once; D: -; DNA: TGCAGTGCAGAAAGCAGTGGGGCATCTCCGAGGGAGACCCAGTACTTC; CDR3: CSAESSGASPRETQYF
V: TRBV14; J: TRBJ2-1; size: once; D: TRBD2; DNA: TGTGCCAGCAGCCAAGATGGGGAAGCGGGAGCGAATTACAATGAGCAGTTCTTC; CDR3: CASSQDGEAGANYNEQFF
V: TRBV28; J: TRBJ2-1; size: few; D: -; DNA: TGTGCCAGCAGAGATCCTGACAGCTCCTACAATGAGCAGTTCTTC; CDR3: CASRDPDSSYNEQFF
V: TRBV5-1; J: TRBJ2-5; size: few; D: TRBD1; DNA: TGCGCCAGCAGCCCCGATCAGACAGGGGGATGGGAGACCCAGTACTTC; CDR3: CASSPDQTGGWETQYF
V: TRBV5-1; J: TRBJ2-1; size: -; D: TRBD2; DNA: TGCGCCAGCACCCTCGGGCTAGCGGGGTATGGTAGCAATGAGCAGTTCTTC; CDR3: CASTLGLAGYGSNEQFF
V: TRBV20-1; J: TRBJ2-1; size: -; D: -; DNA: TGCAGTGCTAGAGCTCCAGGCATGGGCCGCTCCTACAATGAGCAGTTCTTC; CDR3: CSARAPGMGRSYNEQFF
V: TRBV20-1; J: TRBJ2-7; size: -; D: TRBD2; DNA: TGCAGTGCTCTCATTCTGACTAGCGGGAGTTTCGCCGAGCAGTACTTC; CDR3: CSALILTSGSFAEQYF
V: TRBV7-2; J: TRBJ2-5; size: -; D: -; DNA: TGTGCCAGCAGCCTAGGAGGGGTCAGGTCGTTGTACCAAGAGACCCAGTACTTC; CDR3: CASSLGGVRSLYQETQYF
V: TRBV20-1; J: TRBJ2-2; size: once; D: -; DNA: TGCAGTGCTAGAGATCGGGCAGGGAGCCCCAGGGAGCTGTTTTTT; CDR3: CSARDRAGSPRELFF
V: TRBV7-6; J: TRBJ2-5; size: few; D: TRBD2; DNA: TGTGCTAGCAGCTCCCAGGGAATCACTAGCGGTAAAGAGACCCAGTACTTC; CDR3: CASSSQGITSGKETQYF
V: TRBV12-3/TRBV12-4; J: TRBJ2-7; size: few; D: -; DNA: TGTGCCAGCAGTGCGGGACAGCTCCCCTACGAGCAGTACTTC; CDR3: CASSAGQLPYEQYF
V: TRBV20-1; J: TRBJ2-5; size: -; D: TRBD2; DNA: TGCAGTGCTCACCCGGGACTAGGGCGAGAGACCCAGTACTTC; CDR3: CSAHPGLGRETQYF
V: TRBV6-2/TRBV6-3; J: TRBJ2-7; size: -; D: -; DNA: TGTGCCAGCAGTTACGCCCGGGACCCTGGGACCTACGAGCAGTACTTC; CDR3: CASSYARDPGTYEQYF
V: TRBV12-3/TRBV12-4; J: TRBJ2-1; size: -; D: TRBD2; DNA: TGTGCCAGCAGTCGTCTTCGAGCGGGGGAGTACAATGAGCAGTTCTTC; CDR3: CASSRLRAGEYNEQFF
V: TRBV5-8; J: TRBJ1-2; size: -; D: -; DNA: TGTGCCAGCAGCTTGGCGTCAGGGGAACATGGCTACACCTTC; CDR3: CASSLASGEHGYTF
V: TRBV6-6; J: TRBJ2-1; size: -; D: -; DNA: TGTGCCAGCAGTTACCAAGCGGTCAGCTCCTACAATGAGCAGTTCTTC; CDR3: CASSYQAVSSYNEQFF